Listed below are T cell receptor beta chains from one sample, sequenced in a study of technical replicates of blood from a few donors. Assay used: immunoSEQ multiplex PCR; TCRdb lists only in-frame clones, some missing. The data contain 80,000 to 100,000 clones, around 96% of them seen just once; the ten biggest clones take up over 0.2%. Input material: T cells isolated from PBMCs. The receptors were gathered from a human donor in good health. CDR3s include the opening cysteine and the closing phenylalanine or tryptophan. Fields, in order: clone size, J gene, V gene, D gene, CDR3 DNA, CDR3 protein. The D gene is left open where the match is weak. Clone size is stated in some rows and not others, as once, few, many or a class when expanded.

clone size: once
J gene: TRBJ2-7
V gene: TRBV11-2
D gene: .
CDR3 DNA: TGTGCCAGCGGCGGGGGCGGTTACGAGCAGTACTTC
CDR3 protein: CASGGGGYEQYF

clone size: .
J gene: TRBJ2-5
V gene: TRBV7-2
D gene: TRBD2
CDR3 DNA: TGTGCCAGCAGCTCGATACTAGCGGTCCGGGAGACCCAGTACTTC
CDR3 protein: CASSSILAVRETQYF

clone size: once
J gene: TRBJ2-5
V gene: TRBV30
D gene: .
CDR3 DNA: TGTGCCTGGAGCGCCCGGCAGGAGCGGTGCGCTAAGGAGACCCAGTACTTC
CDR3 protein: CAWSARQERCAKETQYF

clone size: .
J gene: TRBJ1-1
V gene: TRBV19
D gene: TRBD1
CDR3 DNA: TGTGCCAGTAGTATCGACAGGGTAATCTCCACTGAAGCTTTCTTT
CDR3 protein: CASSIDRVISTEAFF

clone size: .
J gene: TRBJ2-5
V gene: TRBV29-1
D gene: .
CDR3 DNA: TGCAGCGTTGAAGCGCGGGGGCTGGGGGCCCAGTACTTC
CDR3 protein: CSVEARGLGAQYF

clone size: .
J gene: TRBJ2-7
V gene: TRBV27
D gene: TRBD2
CDR3 DNA: TGTGCCAGCAGTTTATACGCTAGCGGGAAGAGCTCCTACGAGCAGTACTTC
CDR3 protein: CASSLYASGKSSYEQYF

clone size: .
J gene: TRBJ1-5
V gene: TRBV27
D gene: .
CDR3 DNA: TGTGCCAGCAGTTTCCAGGTAAACGGCAATCAGCCCCAGCATTTT
CDR3 protein: CASSFQVNGNQPQHF

clone size: once
J gene: TRBJ1-1
V gene: TRBV2
D gene: .
CDR3 DNA: TGTGCCAGCAGTGAAGAGGGGGGGCTACAGGGGAACACTGAAGCTTTCTTT
CDR3 protein: CASSEEGGLQGNTEAFF

clone size: once
J gene: TRBJ2-3
V gene: TRBV10-3
D gene: TRBD2
CDR3 DNA: TGTGCCATCAGTGGATTTAGCGGGAGCACAGATACGCAGTATTTT
CDR3 protein: CAISGFSGSTDTQYF

clone size: .
J gene: TRBJ1-2
V gene: TRBV7-6
D gene: TRBD1
CDR3 DNA: TGTGCCAGCAGCTTAGCGATTGGGACAGGGGTAACGGAATATGGCTACACCTTC
CDR3 protein: CASSLAIGTGVTEYGYTF

clone size: .
J gene: TRBJ2-3
V gene: TRBV5-1
D gene: TRBD1
CDR3 DNA: TGCGCCAGCACCGGGACAGGGCGCACAGATACGCAGTATTTT
CDR3 protein: CASTGTGRTDTQYF

clone size: .
J gene: TRBJ2-7
V gene: TRBV2
D gene: .
CDR3 DNA: TGTGCCAGCAGTGAACCGGCGGGGGCCTCCTACGAGCAGTACTTC
CDR3 protein: CASSEPAGASYEQYF

clone size: .
J gene: TRBJ2-3
V gene: TRBV7-2
D gene: .
CDR3 DNA: TGTGCCAGCAGCTTAGCGCAGCGGGATACGCAGTATTTT
CDR3 protein: CASSLAQRDTQYF

clone size: once
J gene: TRBJ1-4
V gene: TRBV5-4
D gene: TRBD1
CDR3 DNA: TGTGCCAGCAGCTTGGGTGGGACAGGGGATGAAAAACTGTTTTTT
CDR3 protein: CASSLGGTGDEKLFF

clone size: .
J gene: TRBJ1-1
V gene: TRBV7-9
D gene: .
CDR3 DNA: TGTGCCAGCAGCTTTGGGGGGATCTCTGAAGCTTTCTTT
CDR3 protein: CASSFGGISEAFF

clone size: .
J gene: TRBJ2-1
V gene: TRBV30
D gene: TRBD2
CDR3 DNA: TGTGCCTGGAGTGTAAGTCTAGCGGGGGGTGGCAATGAGCAGTTCTTC
CDR3 protein: CAWSVSLAGGGNEQFF

clone size: .
J gene: TRBJ2-4
V gene: TRBV4-1
D gene: .
CDR3 DNA: TGCGCCAGCAGCCAATACAATAGCGGTCTAGCCAAAAACATTCAGTACTTC
CDR3 protein: CASSQYNSGLAKNIQYF

clone size: .
J gene: TRBJ1-2
V gene: TRBV5-1
D gene: TRBD1
CDR3 DNA: TGCGCCAGCAGCCGTGGGGGACAGGGAGGATGGAGCGATGGCTACACCTTC
CDR3 protein: CASSRGGQGGWSDGYTF

clone size: once
J gene: TRBJ1-4
V gene: TRBV13
D gene: TRBD1
CDR3 DNA: TGTGCCAGCAGTCAGACAGGGAGTGATGAAAAACTGTTTTTT
CDR3 protein: CASSQTGSDEKLFF

clone size: .
J gene: TRBJ2-1
V gene: TRBV7-2
D gene: .
CDR3 DNA: TGTGCCAGCAGCCGATGGGGAGCTGATAATGAGCAGTTCTTC
CDR3 protein: CASSRWGADNEQFF

clone size: .
J gene: TRBJ1-1
V gene: TRBV6-1
D gene: TRBD1
CDR3 DNA: TGTGCCAGCAGTGAAAACAGGGGGCTGGCCACTGAAGCTTTCTTT
CDR3 protein: CASSENRGLATEAFF

clone size: .
J gene: TRBJ2-5
V gene: TRBV29-1
D gene: .
CDR3 DNA: TGCAGCGTTGCAGAGAACGGGGAGACCCAGTACTTC
CDR3 protein: CSVAENGETQYF

clone size: .
J gene: TRBJ2-3
V gene: TRBV6-4
D gene: TRBD2
CDR3 DNA: TGTGCCAGCAGTGATACGGGAGGTGAAGGAGATACGCAGTATTTT
CDR3 protein: CASSDTGGEGDTQYF

clone size: .
J gene: TRBJ1-2
V gene: TRBV6-1
D gene: TRBD1
CDR3 DNA: TGTGCCAGCCGTCGACAGGGGGATGGCTACACCTTC
CDR3 protein: CASRRQGDGYTF

clone size: .
J gene: TRBJ2-2
V gene: TRBV14
D gene: .
CDR3 DNA: TGTGCCAGCAGCCGGAGGGGGGGCACCGGGGAGCTGTTTTTT
CDR3 protein: CASSRRGGTGELFF

clone size: .
J gene: TRBJ1-5
V gene: TRBV19
D gene: .
CDR3 DNA: TGTGCCAGTAATGAAGACAGACTTAGCAATCAGCCCCAGCATTTT
CDR3 protein: CASNEDRLSNQPQHF

clone size: .
J gene: TRBJ2-7
V gene: TRBV7-3
D gene: TRBD1
CDR3 DNA: TGTGCCAGCAGCTTAGGTCCAGGGGGAAACTACGAGCAGTACTTC
CDR3 protein: CASSLGPGGNYEQYF

clone size: once
J gene: TRBJ2-1
V gene: TRBV27
D gene: TRBD2
CDR3 DNA: TGTGCCAGCAGCCGCCACAGGGGACTAGCGGGCTACAATGAGCAGTTCTTC
CDR3 protein: CASSRHRGLAGYNEQFF

clone size: few
J gene: TRBJ1-5
V gene: TRBV11-2
D gene: TRBD1
CDR3 DNA: TGTGCCAGCAGCCCGGGACAGGTCTACAATCAGCCCCAGCATTTT
CDR3 protein: CASSPGQVYNQPQHF

clone size: .
J gene: TRBJ1-1
V gene: TRBV6-1
D gene: .
CDR3 DNA: TGTGCCAGCAGTGAAGGGATTGGCAGGGTTGGGAACACTGAAGCTTTCTTT
CDR3 protein: CASSEGIGRVGNTEAFF

clone size: .
J gene: TRBJ2-6
V gene: TRBV5-1
D gene: .
CDR3 DNA: TGCGCCAGCAGCCTCTCTGGGGCCAACGTCCTGACTTTC
CDR3 protein: CASSLSGANVLTF